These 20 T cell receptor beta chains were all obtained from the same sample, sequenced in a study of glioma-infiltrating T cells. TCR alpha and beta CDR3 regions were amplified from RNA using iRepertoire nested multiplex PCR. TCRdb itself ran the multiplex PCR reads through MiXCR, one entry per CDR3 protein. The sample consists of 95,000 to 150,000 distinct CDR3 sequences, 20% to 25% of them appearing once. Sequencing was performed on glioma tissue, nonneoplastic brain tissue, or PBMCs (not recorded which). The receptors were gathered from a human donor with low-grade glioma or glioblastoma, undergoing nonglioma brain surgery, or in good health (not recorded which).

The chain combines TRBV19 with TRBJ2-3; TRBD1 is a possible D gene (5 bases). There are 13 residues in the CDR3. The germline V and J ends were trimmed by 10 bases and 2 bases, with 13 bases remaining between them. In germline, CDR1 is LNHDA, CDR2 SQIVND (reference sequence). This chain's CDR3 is CATKKTDTDTQYF. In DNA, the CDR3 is TGTGCCACCAAGAAGACAGACACAGATACGCAGTATTTT.

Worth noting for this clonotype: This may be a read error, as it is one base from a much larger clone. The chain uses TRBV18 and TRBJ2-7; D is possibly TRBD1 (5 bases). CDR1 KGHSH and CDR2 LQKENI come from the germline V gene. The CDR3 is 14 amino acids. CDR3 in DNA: TGTGCCAGCTCAGCTGACAGCAGCTCCTACGAGAAGTACTTC. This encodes CASSADSSSYEKYF.

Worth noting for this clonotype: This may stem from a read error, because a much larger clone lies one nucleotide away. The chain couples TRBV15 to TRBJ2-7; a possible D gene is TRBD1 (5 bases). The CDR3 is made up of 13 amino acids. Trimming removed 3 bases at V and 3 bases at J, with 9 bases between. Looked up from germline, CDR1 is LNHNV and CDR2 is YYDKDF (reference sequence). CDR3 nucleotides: TGTGCCACCAGCAGTGTCCAGGGCTACGAGCAGTACTTC. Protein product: CATSSVQGYEQYF.

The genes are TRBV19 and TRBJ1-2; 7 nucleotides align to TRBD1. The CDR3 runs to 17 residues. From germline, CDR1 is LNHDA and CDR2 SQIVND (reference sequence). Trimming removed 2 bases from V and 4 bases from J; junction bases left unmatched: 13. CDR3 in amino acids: CASSISSGGTRSYGYTF. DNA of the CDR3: TGTGCCAGTAGTATATCGTCAGGGGGAACTCGGAGCTATGGCTACACCTTC.

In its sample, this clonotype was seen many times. CDR3 protein: CASSPLEGYTF. For the CDR3, the DNA is TGTGCCAGCTCACCCCTGGAGGGCTACACCTTC. This chain connects TRBV18 to TRBJ1-2; no definite D call. CDR3 length: 11 residues. The V gene lost 3 bases and the J gene lost 8 bases, with 7 bases spanning the gap. Germline CDR1 and CDR2: KGHSH and LQKENI.

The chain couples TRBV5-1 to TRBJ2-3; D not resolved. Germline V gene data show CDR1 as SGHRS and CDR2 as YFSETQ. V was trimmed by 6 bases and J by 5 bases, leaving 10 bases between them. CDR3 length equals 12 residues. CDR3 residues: CASKGYKDTQYF. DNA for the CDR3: TGCGCCAGCAAGGGATACAAAGATACGCAGTATTTT.

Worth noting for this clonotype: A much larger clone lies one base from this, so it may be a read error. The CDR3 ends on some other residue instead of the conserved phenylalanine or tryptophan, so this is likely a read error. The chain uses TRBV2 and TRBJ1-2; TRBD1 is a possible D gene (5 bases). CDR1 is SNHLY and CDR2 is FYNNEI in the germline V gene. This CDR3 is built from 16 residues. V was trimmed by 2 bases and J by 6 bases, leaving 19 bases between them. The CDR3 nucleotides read TGTGCCAGCAGTGAACTCCGGACGGTCGCGGGGGATGGCTACACCATC. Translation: CASSELRTVAGDGYTI.

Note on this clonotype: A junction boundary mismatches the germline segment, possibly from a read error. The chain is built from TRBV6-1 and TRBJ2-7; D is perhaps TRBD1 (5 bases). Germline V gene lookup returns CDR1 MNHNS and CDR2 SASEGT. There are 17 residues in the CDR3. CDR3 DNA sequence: TGTGCCCGCCGTGCCCTCCGTTTGGGGCCCGGCTCCTCCGCGCCGTCCTTC. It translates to CARRALRLGPGSSAPSF.

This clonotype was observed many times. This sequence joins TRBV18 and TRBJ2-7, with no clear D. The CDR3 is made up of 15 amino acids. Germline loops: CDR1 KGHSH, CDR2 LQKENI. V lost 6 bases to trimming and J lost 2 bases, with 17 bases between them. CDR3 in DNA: TGTGCCAGCTCCTATATCGACCTGCCCGCCTACGAGCAGTACTTC. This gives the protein CASSYIDLPAYEQYF.

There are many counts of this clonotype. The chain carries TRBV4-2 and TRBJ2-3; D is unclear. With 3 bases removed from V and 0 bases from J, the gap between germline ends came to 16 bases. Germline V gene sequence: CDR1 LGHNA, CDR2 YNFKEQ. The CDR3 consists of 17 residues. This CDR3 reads CASSHPGSLTSTDTQYF. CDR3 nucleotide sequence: TGTGCCAGCAGCCATCCCGGGTCGCTCACGAGCACAGATACGCAGTATTTT.

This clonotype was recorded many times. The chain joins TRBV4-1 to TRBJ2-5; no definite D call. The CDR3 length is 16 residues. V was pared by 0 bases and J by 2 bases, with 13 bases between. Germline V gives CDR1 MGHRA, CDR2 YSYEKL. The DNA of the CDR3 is TGCGCCAGCAGCCAAGATCCCCTAGAACTTCAAGAGACCCAGTACTTC. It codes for CASSQDPLELQETQYF.

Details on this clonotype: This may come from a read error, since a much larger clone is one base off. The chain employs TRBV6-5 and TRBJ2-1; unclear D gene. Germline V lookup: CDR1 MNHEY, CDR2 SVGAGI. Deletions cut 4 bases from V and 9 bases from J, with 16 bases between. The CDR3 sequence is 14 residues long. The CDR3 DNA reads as TGTGCCAGCAGTTTCAGACTTGCCTTCGGTGAGCAGTTCTTC. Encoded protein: CASSFRLAFGEQFF.

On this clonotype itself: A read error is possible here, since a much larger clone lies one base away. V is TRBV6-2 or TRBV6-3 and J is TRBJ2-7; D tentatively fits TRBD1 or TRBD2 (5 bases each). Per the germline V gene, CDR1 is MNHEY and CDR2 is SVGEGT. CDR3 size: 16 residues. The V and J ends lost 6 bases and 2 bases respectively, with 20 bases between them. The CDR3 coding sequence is TGTGCCAGCAGCCAAGTCCTAGAGGGACCTCCCTACGAGCAGTACTTC. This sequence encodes CASSQVLEGPPYEQYF.

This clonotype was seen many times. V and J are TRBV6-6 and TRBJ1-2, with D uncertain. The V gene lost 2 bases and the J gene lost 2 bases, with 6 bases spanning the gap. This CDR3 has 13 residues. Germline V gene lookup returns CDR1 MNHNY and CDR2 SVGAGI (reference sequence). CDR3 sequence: CASSYVSNYGYTF. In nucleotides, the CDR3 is TGTGCCAGCAGTTACGTCAGCAACTATGGCTACACCTTC.

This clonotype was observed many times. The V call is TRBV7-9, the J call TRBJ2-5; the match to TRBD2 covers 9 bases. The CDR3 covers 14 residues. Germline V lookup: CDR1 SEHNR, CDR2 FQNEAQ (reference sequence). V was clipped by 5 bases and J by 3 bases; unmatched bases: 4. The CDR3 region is CASSRTSVEETQYF. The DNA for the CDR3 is TGTGCCAGCAGCCGGACTAGCGTCGAAGAGACCCAGTACTTC.

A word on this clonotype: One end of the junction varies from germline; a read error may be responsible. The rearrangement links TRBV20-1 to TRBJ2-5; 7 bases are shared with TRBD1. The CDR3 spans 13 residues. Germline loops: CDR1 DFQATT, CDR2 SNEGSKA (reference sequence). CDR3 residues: CSDRQGEIETKYF. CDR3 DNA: TGCAGCGACAGACAGGGCGAGATCGAGACCAAGTACTTC.

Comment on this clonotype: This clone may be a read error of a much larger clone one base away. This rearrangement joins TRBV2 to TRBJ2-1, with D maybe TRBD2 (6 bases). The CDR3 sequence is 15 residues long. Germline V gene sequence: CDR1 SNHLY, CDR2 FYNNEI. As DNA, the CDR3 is TGTGCCAGCACCACCGAGGGACTTTCCTACAATGAGCAGATCTTC. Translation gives CASTTEGLSYNEQIF.

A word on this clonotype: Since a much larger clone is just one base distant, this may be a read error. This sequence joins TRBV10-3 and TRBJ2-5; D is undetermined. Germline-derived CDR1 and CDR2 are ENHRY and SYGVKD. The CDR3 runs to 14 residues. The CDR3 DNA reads TGTGCCATCAGTGAGTCGTTGTACCAAGCGACCCAGTACTTC. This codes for CAISESLYQATQYF.

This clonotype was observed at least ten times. In DNA, the CDR3 is TGTGCCAGCCAACCAACAGGGAACGAAAAACTGTTTTTT. It is translated as CASQPTGNEKLFF. The chain joins TRBV7-9 to TRBJ1-4, with a tentative D call TRBD1 (6 bases). The CDR3 contains 13 residues. The germline CDR1 and CDR2 sequences are SEHNR and FQNEAQ (reference sequence). Trimming pared 8 bases from V and 8 bases from J, leaving 15 bases between.

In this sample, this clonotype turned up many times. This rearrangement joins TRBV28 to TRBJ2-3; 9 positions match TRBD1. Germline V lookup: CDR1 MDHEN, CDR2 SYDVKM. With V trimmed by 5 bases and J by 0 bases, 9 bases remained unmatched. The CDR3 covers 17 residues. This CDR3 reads CASSRYRDRDSTDTQYF. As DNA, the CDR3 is TGTGCCAGCAGTCGATACCGGGACAGGGATAGCACAGATACGCAGTATTTT.